The 5 T cell receptor beta chains given below trace back to one sample, sequenced in a study of radiotherapy plus CTLA-4 blockade in lung cancer. TCRdb's copy holds only in-frame clones and misses some; the assay was immunoSEQ multiplex PCR. The repertoire holds some 98,000 clones, with 82% as singletons. The sequences come from peripheral blood, collected from a patient treated with radiotherapy plus ipilimumab. The receptors originated from a human donor with non-small cell lung cancer who had a partial response to radiotherapy plus ipilimumab.

This rearrangement joins TRBV6-5 to TRBJ2-3; D may be TRBD2 (6 bases). Germline values: CDR1 MNHEY, CDR2 SVGAGI. Trimming shortened V by 6 bases and J by 3 bases, and 16 bases separated the two germline ends. The CDR3 has 15 residues. CDR3: CASRSPGGATDTQYF. The DNA for the CDR3 is TGTGCCAGCAGATCCCCAGGCGGGGCAACAGATACGCAGTATTTT.

This clone appeared a few times. The chain uses TRBV11-2 and TRBJ2-5, with D unclear. The germline V gene has CDR1 SGHAT and CDR2 FQNNGV. The V gene lost 1 base and the J gene lost 5 bases, with 8 bases spanning the gap. This CDR3 region has 13 residues. The CDR3: CASSLGIGETQYF. CDR3 sequence (DNA): TGTGCCAGCAGCTTAGGAATCGGGGAGACCCAGTACTTC.

This clone has at least ten counts. The CDR3 loop is CASSMEGWTGANVLTF. The CDR3 DNA reads as TGTGCCAGTAGTATGGAGGGGTGGACCGGGGCCAACGTCCTGACTTTC. The chain links TRBV19 to TRBJ2-6; perhaps TRBD2 as D (6 bases). In germline, CDR1 is LNHDA, CDR2 SQIVND (reference sequence). V lost 3 bases, J lost 4 bases, and 13 bases lay in between. The CDR3 runs to 16 residues.

This chain uses TRBV10-3 with TRBJ2-1, with D possibly being TRBD2 (6 bases). There are 13 residues in the CDR3. V was clipped by 6 bases and J by 7 bases, with 13 bases between them. CDR1 is ENHRY, CDR2 SYGVKD, per germline. Here the CDR3 reads CAIRRDPGNEQFF. In DNA, the CDR3 is TGTGCCATCAGGCGGGACCCGGGGAATGAGCAGTTCTTC.

V gene TRBV28 combines with J gene TRBJ1-4; possible D gene TRBD1, 5 bases. Germline CDR1 MDHEN, CDR2 SYDVKM. Trimming left V 7 bases short and J 5 bases short, with 20 bases between. The CDR3 is 16 amino acids. CDR3 nucleotide sequence: TGTGCCAGCACCCCGGGGGGTCCCTATATAAATGAAAAACTGTTTTTT. Its protein product is CASTPGGPYINEKLFF.